What follows are 13 T cell receptor beta chains derived from one specimen sequenced in a study of blood T cell repertoires in COVID-19. Produced via immunoSEQ multiplex PCR; TCRdb's table is partial and in-frame only. Of 70,000 to 95,000 clones in the sample, roughly 88% were seen once. The specimen sequenced was peripheral blood. The receptors were sampled from a man aged 50 to 60 with active COVID-19.

This clone is medium-sized in the sample. The rearrangement links TRBV9 to TRBJ1-2; possible D gene TRBD1, 5 bases. Trimming removed 3 bases from V and 4 bases from J, with 10 bases in between. The germline V gene has CDR1 SGDLS and CDR2 YYNGEE. The CDR3 runs 13 residues. Here the CDR3 reads CASSGGDFYGYTF. The CDR3 DNA reads as TGTGCCAGCAGCGGGGGGGACTTCTATGGCTACACCTTC.

V and J are TRBV10-3 and TRBJ1-1; D not resolved. The germline CDR1 and CDR2 sequences are ENHRY and SYGVKD. CDR3 size: 14 residues. V dropped 6 bases and J dropped 5 bases, with 16 bases sitting between them. The CDR3 DNA reads as TGTGCCATCAGCCTGACGGGAGGATTGACTGAAGCTTTCTTT. Translated: CAISLTGGLTEAFF.

The chain recombines TRBV7-6 with TRBJ1-3; D is unclear. The germline V gene has CDR1 SGHVS and CDR2 FNYEAQ. Trimming took off 5 bases at V and 1 base at J, with 12 bases between the two ends. CDR3 length: 15 amino acids. This CDR3 is CASSTPPESGNTIYF. CDR3 bases: TGTGCCAGCAGCACCCCCCCCGAGTCTGGAAACACCATATATTTT.

The CDR3 here is CASSLAGGHSYEQYF. In nucleotides, the CDR3 is TGTGCCAGCAGCTTAGCGGGGGGGCACTCCTACGAGCAGTACTTC. The chain combines TRBV13 with TRBJ2-7; the match to TRBD2 covers 8 bases. CDR1 and CDR2 from the germline V gene are PRHDT and FYEKMQ (reference sequence). V was clipped by 1 base and J by 0 bases; unmatched bases: 2. This CDR3 contains 15 residues. Full variable domain (missing parts from reference TRBV13 and TRBJ2-7): AAGVIQSPRHLIKEKRETATLKCYPIPRHDTVYWYQQGPGQDPQFLISFYEKMQSDKGSIPDRFSAQQFSDYHSELNMSSLELGDSALYFCASSLAGGHSYEQYFGPGTRLTVT.

This rearrangement joins TRBV28 to TRBJ2-6; tentatively, D is TRBD2 (5 bases). CDR1 is MDHEN and CDR2 is SYDVKM in the germline V gene. V was clipped by 2 bases and J by 2 bases, with 7 bases between them. This CDR3 is built from 15 residues. In DNA form, the CDR3 reads TGTGCCAGCAGTTTACGAGGGACTGGGGCCAACGTCCTGACTTTC. It is translated as CASSLRGTGANVLTF.

V and J are TRBV5-1 and TRBJ2-7, with D possibly matching TRBD2 (5 bases). The CDR3 consists of 14 residues. The V end was cut by 2 bases, the J end by 4 bases, with 13 bases between. CDR1 and CDR2 from the germline V gene are SGHRS and YFSETQ. CDR3 bases: TGCGCCAGCAGCTTCGGACTCTCGGCATACGAGCAGTACTTC. Translated, it gives CASSFGLSAYEQYF.

V gene TRBV29-1 combines with J gene TRBJ2-7; no clear D. Trimming left V 4 bases short and J 1 base short, with 2 bases between. The CDR3 is 10 amino acids. The germline CDR1 and CDR2 sequences are SQVTM and ANQGSEA. CDR3 nucleotide sequence: TGCAGCGTTGCGTCCTACGAGCAGTACTTC. It translates to CSVASYEQYF.

This chain links TRBV14 with TRBJ2-3; D is unclear. V dropped 5 bases and J dropped 0 bases, with 6 bases sitting between them. Per germline, CDR1 SGHDN and CDR2 FVKESK. The CDR3 is made up of 13 amino acids. Written as DNA, the CDR3 is TGTGCCAGCAGCTTAATAAGCACAGATACGCAGTATTTT. Protein product: CASSLISTDTQYF.

The chain combines TRBV6-6 with TRBJ1-3, with TRBD1 matching 8 bases. Germline V gene sequence: CDR1 MNHNY, CDR2 SVGAGI (reference sequence). CDR3 length: 14 residues. V lost 6 bases and J lost 2; bases outside the gene matches: 3. DNA for the CDR3: TGTGCCAGCAGACCGGACAGGGCTGGAAACACCATATATTTT. Amino acid sequence: CASRPDRAGNTIYF.

This chain uses TRBV12-5 with TRBJ2-7; 7 positions agree with TRBD1. Germline values: CDR1 LGHNT, CDR2 FRNRAP. The V gene end was trimmed by 1 base and the J gene end by 4 bases; junction bases not matched to a gene: 4. The CDR3 sequence is 14 residues long. The CDR3: CASGLDRGAYEQYF. The CDR3 DNA follows: TGTGCTAGTGGTTTGGACAGGGGTGCTTACGAGCAGTACTTC.

V gene TRBV5-6 combines with J gene TRBJ2-1, with 8 bases identical to TRBD1. CDR3 length: 15 residues. Germline V gives CDR1 SGHDT, CDR2 YYEEEE. V lost 3 bases, J lost 3 bases, and 5 bases stayed unmatched. This chain's CDR3 is CASSWWTGIYNEQFF. As DNA, the CDR3 is TGTGCCAGCAGCTGGTGGACAGGGATCTACAATGAGCAGTTCTTC.

This clone was counted between two and nine times. V usage is TRBV7-9 and J usage is TRBJ1-1; D is perhaps TRBD1 (6 bases). This CDR3 is 12 amino acids long. CDR1 is SEHNR and CDR2 is FQNEAQ in the germline V gene (reference sequence). V was clipped by 7 bases and J by 7 bases, with 13 bases between them. CDR3 DNA: TGTGCCAGCAACCCAGGGGACGGTGAAGCTTTCTTT. It is translated as CASNPGDGEAFF.

Comments on this clone: At one of its ends the junction is not consistent with the germline gene, which may arise from a read error. The chain joins TRBV7-7 to TRBJ2-1; D may be TRBD2 (6 bases). CDR1 is SSHAT, CDR2 FNYEAQ, per germline (reference sequence). The CDR3 has 17 amino acids. The CDR3 DNA reads as TGTGCTAGCAGCTTAGCGGTCGGGGAAAGCTCCTACAATGAGCAGTTCTTC. This encodes CASSLAVGESSYNEQFF.